This TCR beta chain was recorded in a study of blood T cell repertoires in COVID-19. CDR3 size: 17 residues. V lost 4 bases, J lost 3 bases, and 8 bases stayed unmatched. CDR1 is MDHEN and CDR2 is SYDVKM in the germline V gene. This table comes from immunoSEQ multiplex PCR, and its TCRdb copy is limited to in-frame clones, with some not included. The sample holds around 170,000 clones, 84% seen once. The chain carries TRBV28 and TRBJ2-7, with TRBD2 matching 14 bases. The source is a man between 18 and 29 years old with active or convalescent COVID-19. The sequenced material came from peripheral blood. The CDR3 bases are TGTGCCAGCAGTTCGCCCGGGACTAGCGGGAGACTCTACGAGCAGTACTTC. This encodes CASSSPGTSGRLYEQYF.